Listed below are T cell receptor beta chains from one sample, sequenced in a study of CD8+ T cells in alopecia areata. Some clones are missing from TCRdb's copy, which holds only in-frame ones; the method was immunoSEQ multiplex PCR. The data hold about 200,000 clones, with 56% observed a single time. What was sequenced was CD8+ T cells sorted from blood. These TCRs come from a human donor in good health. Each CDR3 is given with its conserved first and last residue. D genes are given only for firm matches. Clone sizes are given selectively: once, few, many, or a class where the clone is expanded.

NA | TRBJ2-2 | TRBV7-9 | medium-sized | CASQGGSNTGELFF | TGTGCCAGCCAGGGGGGTTCGAACACCGGGGAGCTGTTTTTT
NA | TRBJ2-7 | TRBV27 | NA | CASMPENSYEQYF | TGTGCCAGCATGCCGGAAAACTCCTACGAGCAGTACTTC
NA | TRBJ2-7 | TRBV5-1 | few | CASSLFSESYEQYF | TGCGCCAGCAGCTTGTTCTCAGAATCCTACGAGCAGTACTTC
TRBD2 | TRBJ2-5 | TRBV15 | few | CATSREGGKETQYF | TGTGCCACCAGCAGAGAGGGAGGGAAGGAGACCCAGTACTTC
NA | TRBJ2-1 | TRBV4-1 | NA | CASSLTGRGEQFF | TGCGCCAGCAGCCTAACAGGGCGGGGTGAGCAGTTCTTC
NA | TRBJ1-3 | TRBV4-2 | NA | CASSHDAEGWPSGNTIYF | TGTGCCAGCAGCCACGACGCGGAGGGATGGCCATCTGGAAACACCATATATTTT
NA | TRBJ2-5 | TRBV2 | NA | CASSEAGRQETQYF | TGTGCCAGCAGTGAAGCAGGGCGCCAAGAGACCCAGTACTTC
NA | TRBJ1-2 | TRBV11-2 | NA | CASSPPQNYGYTF | TGTGCCAGCAGCCCACCACAAAACTATGGCTACACCTTC
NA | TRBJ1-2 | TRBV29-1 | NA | CSVVTESTNYGYTF | TGCAGCGTGGTGACAGAAAGCACTAACTATGGCTACACCTTC
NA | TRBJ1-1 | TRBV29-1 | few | CSVDFGVNTEAFF | TGCAGCGTTGACTTCGGGGTGAACACTGAAGCTTTCTTT
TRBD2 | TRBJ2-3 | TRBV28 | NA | CASSFGGSTDTQYF | TGTGCCAGCAGTTTCGGGGGGTCCACGGATACGCAGTATTTT
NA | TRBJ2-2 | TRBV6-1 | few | CAVGDSSTGELFF | TGTGCCGTGGGAGACTCGAGCACCGGGGAGCTGTTTTTT
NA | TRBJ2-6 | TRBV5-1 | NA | CASSIHYSGANVLTF | TGCGCCAGCAGCATCCACTACTCTGGGGCCAACGTCCTGACTTTC
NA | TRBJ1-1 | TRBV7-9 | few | CASSQAKVLVTEAFF | TGTGCCAGCAGCCAAGCAAAAGTTTTGGTCACTGAAGCTTTCTTT
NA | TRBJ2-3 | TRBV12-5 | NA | CASGFGADTQYF | TGTGCTAGTGGTTTTGGGGCCGATACGCAGTATTTT
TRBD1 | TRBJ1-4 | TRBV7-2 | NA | CASSAQGRGEKLFF | TGTGCCAGCAGCGCACAGGGGAGGGGTGAAAAACTGTTTTTT
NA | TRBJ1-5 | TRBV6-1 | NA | CASSDGDSNQPQHF | TGTGCCAGCAGTGATGGGGATAGCAATCAGCCCCAGCATTTT
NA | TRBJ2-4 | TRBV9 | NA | CASSADGADQYF | TGTGCCAGCAGCGCTGATGGGGCGGATCAGTACTTC
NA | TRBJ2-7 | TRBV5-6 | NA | CASTTGGAFEQYF | TGTGCCAGCACCACGGGGGGCGCCTTCGAGCAGTACTTC
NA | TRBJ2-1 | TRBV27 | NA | CASSLRGEQFF | TGTGCCAGCAGTTTACGGGGTGAGCAGTTCTTC
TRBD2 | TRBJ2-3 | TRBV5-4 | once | CASPRLAGGRTDTQYF | TGTGCCTCTCCCCGGCTAGCGGGGGGTAGAACAGATACGCAGTATTTT
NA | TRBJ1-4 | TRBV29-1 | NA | CSVVGGSDEKLFF | TGCAGCGTTGTGGGCGGGTCTGATGAAAAACTGTTTTTT
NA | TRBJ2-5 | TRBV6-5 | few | CASSDGVQETQYF | TGTGCCAGCAGCGACGGTGTGCAAGAGACCCAGTACTTC
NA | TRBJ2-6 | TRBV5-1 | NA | CASSLGPGGGAGANVLTF | TGCGCCAGCAGCTTGGGCCCGGGAGGGGGCGCTGGGGCCAACGTCCTGACTTTC
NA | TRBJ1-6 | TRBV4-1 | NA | CASSHPPKRDSPLHF | TGCGCCAGCAGCCATCCTCCTAAGAGGGATTCACCCCTCCACTTT
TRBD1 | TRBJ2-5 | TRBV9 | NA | CASSGTGGGETQYF | TGTGCCAGCAGCGGGACAGGGGGCGGCGAGACCCAGTACTTC
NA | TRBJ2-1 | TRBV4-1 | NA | CASSLLNGQSSNEQFF | TGCGCCAGCAGCCTACTGAATGGACAGTCCTCCAATGAGCAGTTCTTC
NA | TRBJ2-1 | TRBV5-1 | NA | CASRSDNEQFF | TGCGCCAGCAGGTCAGACAATGAGCAGTTCTTC
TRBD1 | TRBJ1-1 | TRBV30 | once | CAWSIGQGSEAFF | TGTGCCTGGAGTATCGGACAGGGGTCTGAAGCTTTCTTT
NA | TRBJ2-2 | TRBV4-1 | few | CASSQEAGYGRWTSNTGELFF | TGCGCCAGCAGCCAAGAGGCGGGGTACGGCAGGTGGACTTCGAACACCGGGGAGCTGTTTTTT
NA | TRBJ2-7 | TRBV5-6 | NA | CASSFGGLGYEQYF | TGTGCCAGCAGCTTCGGGGGACTGGGCTACGAGCAGTACTTC
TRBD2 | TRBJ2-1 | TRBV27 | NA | CASSLSGGAMDEQFF | TGTGCCAGCAGTTTAAGCGGGGGGGCCATGGATGAACAGTTCTTC
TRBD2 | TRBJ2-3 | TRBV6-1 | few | CASSETGGAADTQYF | TGTGCCAGCAGTGAAACCGGGGGGGCGGCAGATACGCAGTATTTT
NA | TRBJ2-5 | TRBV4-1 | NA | CASSQDVVGGLQETQYF | TGCGCCAGCAGCCAAGATGTAGTAGGGGGGCTTCAAGAGACCCAGTACTTC
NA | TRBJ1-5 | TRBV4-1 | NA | CASSQGGETNQPQHF | TGCGCCAGCAGCCAAGGTGGGGAAACCAATCAGCCCCAGCATTTT
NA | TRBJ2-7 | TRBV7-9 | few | CASSRDWSSYEQYF | TGTGCCAGCAGCCGGGACTGGAGCTCCTACGAGCAGTACTTC
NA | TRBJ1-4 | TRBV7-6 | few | CASSIGGGEKLFF | TGTGCCAGCAGCATCGGGGGTGGCGAAAAACTGTTTTTT
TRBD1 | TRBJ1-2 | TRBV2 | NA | CASSGPGDREYGYTF | TGTGCCAGCAGCGGGCCGGGGGACAGGGAATATGGCTACACCTTC
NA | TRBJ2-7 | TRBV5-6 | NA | CASSSSSYEQYF | TGTGCCAGCAGCTCCAGCTCCTACGAGCAGTACTTC
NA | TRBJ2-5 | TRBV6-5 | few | CASSSGDLQETQYF | TGTGCCAGCAGCTCGGGGGACTTACAAGAGACCCAGTACTTC
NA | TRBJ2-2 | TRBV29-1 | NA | CSVVLGTGELFF | TGCAGCGTTGTACTCGGGACCGGGGAGCTGTTTTTT
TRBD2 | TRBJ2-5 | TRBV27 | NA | CASSPLSGGAGETQYF | TGTGCCAGCAGTCCCCTTAGCGGGGGGGCCGGGGAGACCCAGTACTTC
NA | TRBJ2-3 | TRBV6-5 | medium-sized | CASSRGFSDTQYF | TGTGCCAGCAGTCGGGGTTTTTCTGATACGCAGTATTTT
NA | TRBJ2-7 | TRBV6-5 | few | CATVGVGGEQYF | TGTGCCACCGTGGGAGTGGGGGGCGAGCAGTACTTC
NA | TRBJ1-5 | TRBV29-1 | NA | CTLAAPGSQHF | TGCACCCTCGCGGCACCAGGATCCCAGCATTTT
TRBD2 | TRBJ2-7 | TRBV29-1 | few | CSVEAGVDEQYF | TGCAGCGTTGAGGCGGGGGTCGACGAGCAGTACTTC
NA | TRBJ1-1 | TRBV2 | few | CAGGVWNTEAFF | TGTGCCGGCGGAGTCTGGAACACTGAAGCTTTCTTT
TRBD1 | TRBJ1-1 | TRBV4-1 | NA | CASSPGRAGGGINTEAFF | TGCGCCAGCAGCCCCGGGCGGGCAGGGGGAGGTATCAACACTGAAGCTTTCTTT
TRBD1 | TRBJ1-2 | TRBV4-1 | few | CASSHSGTGQDGYTF | TGCGCCAGCAGCCACTCCGGGACAGGGCAGGATGGCTACACCTTC
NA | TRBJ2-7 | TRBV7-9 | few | CASSLGSYEQYF | TGTGCCAGCAGCTTAGGAAGTTACGAGCAGTACTTC
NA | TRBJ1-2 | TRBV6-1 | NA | CASSVRREYGYTF | TGTGCCAGCAGTGTCAGACGAGAATATGGCTACACCTTC
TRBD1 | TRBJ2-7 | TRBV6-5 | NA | CASSAGTGGYEQYF | TGTGCCAGCAGTGCCGGGACAGGGGGCTACGAGCAGTACTTC